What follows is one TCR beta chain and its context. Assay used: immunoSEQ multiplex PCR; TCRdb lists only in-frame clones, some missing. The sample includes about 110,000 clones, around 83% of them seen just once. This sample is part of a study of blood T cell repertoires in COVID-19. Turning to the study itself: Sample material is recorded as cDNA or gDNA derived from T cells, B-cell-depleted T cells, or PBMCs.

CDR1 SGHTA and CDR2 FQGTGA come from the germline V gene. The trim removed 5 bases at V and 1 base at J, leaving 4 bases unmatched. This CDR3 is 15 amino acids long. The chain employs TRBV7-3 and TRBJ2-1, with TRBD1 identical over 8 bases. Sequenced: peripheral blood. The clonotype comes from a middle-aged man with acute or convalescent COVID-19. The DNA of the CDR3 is TGTGCCAGCAGCCTTGACAGGGGATCCTACAATGAGCAGTTCTTC. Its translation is CASSLDRGSYNEQFF.